This T cell receptor beta chain is from a study of identical twins. This clonotype was detected only a few times. The antigen remains undetermined. One end of the junction fails to match germline, which may point to a read error. Each CDR3 protein gets one entry after TCRdb re-called the 5' RACE reads with MiXCR. The table shows 700,000 or so distinct CDR3 sequences, with approximately 9% occurring only once. Notes on the study in general: Compared with unrelated sharing, twin-shared out-of-frame alpha sequences had more low-probability sequences. Fewer insertions were carried by abundant cord blood beta clonotypes, but none was seen in memory repertoires. The authors noted that invariant MAIT and iNKT cells could partly confound zero-insertion analyses.

The CDR3 spans 17 residues. CDR1 is SGHVS and CDR2 is FQNEAQ in the germline V gene. This sample was shared with a second study, whose subject was yellow fever vaccine responses in identical twins. That report adds: Twins' T cell vaccine responses reportedly looked partly convergent, partly personalized.

This sequence was found in a woman under 30 in good health. The chain is built from TRBV7-8 and TRBJ2-3; TRBD2 aligns across 9 bases. Sequenced: PBMCs. CDR3 in amino acids: CASSVASGLAETDTQYF. The CDR3 DNA sequence: TGTGCCAGCAGCGTAGCCTCGGGACTAGCTGAGACAGATACGCAGTATTTT. Filled out from reference TRBV7-8 and TRBJ2-3, the complete variable domain reads GAGVSQSPRYKVAKRGQDVALRCDPISGHVSLFWYQQALGQGPEFLTYFQNEAQLDKSGLPSDRFFAERPEGSVSTLKIQRTQQEDSAVYLCASSVASGLAETDTQYFGPGTRLTVL.